This TCR beta chain was captured by sequencing in a study of T cell responses to AZD1222 COVID-19 vaccine. Study conclusions and caveats: No repertoire was sampled before or during the peak T cell response, only after it. Baseline testing showed seropositivity in only five to seven AZD1222 recipients. Across the whole spike, CD4 TCRs peaked at regions 160-218 and 743-854. There were mostly white British donors and more females than males, and clonal diversity was possibly underestimated.

Worth noting for this clone: Its antigen is undetermined.

Data came from immunoSEQ multiplex PCR; TCRdb stores just in-frame clones and leaves some out. The sample holds approximately 46,000 clones, over 65% seen once. CDR3 length: 17 residues. Per germline, CDR1 MNHEY and CDR2 SVGEGT. V was clipped by 0 bases and J by 2 bases; unmatched bases: 6. The sample was peripheral blood, taken on day 0 of AZD1222 vaccination. This chain connects TRBV6-2 or TRBV6-3 to TRBJ2-1, with 8 bases lining up with TRBD2. This TCR came from an adult in good health. The CDR3 DNA follows: TGTGCCAGCAGTTACTCGGTCGGGCGGGGGGCCTACAATGAGCAGTTCTTC. Its translation: CASSYSVGRGAYNEQFF.